A single TCR beta chain is shown here with its context. Its antigen is not known. All trial patients relapsed after autologous stem cell transplantation. This CDR3 region has 17 residues. Germline CDR1 SNHLY, CDR2 FYNNEI. Unmatched junction bases numbered 11, after V lost 6 bases and J lost 2 bases. The data originate from a study of PD-1 blockade in classical Hodgkin lymphoma. Findings of the study overall: What caused the repertoire differences, perhaps disease activity or prior therapy, remains undefined. Reports described newly diagnosed patients as having lower baseline TCR diversity than healthy donors. Patients starting nivolumab less than 1 year after ASCT had lower diversity and were excluded from later analyses.

Profiled with immunoSEQ multiplex PCR; TCRdb holds only in-frame clones, not every one. Of under 15,000 clones detected, 75% to 95% appear once; the ten largest clones hold roughly a tenth. This chain links TRBV2 with TRBJ2-7, with 12 bases that match TRBD2. Sample: peripheral blood mononuclear cells (PBMCs), taken at baseline. This clonotype originated in a human donor with classical Hodgkin lymphoma. The CDR3 DNA follows: TGTGCCAGCAGGGGCCAAGGACTAGCGGGGAAAACCTACGAGCAGTACTTC. Its translation: CASRGQGLAGKTYEQYF.